This T cell receptor (beta chain) was observed in a study of T cell repertoires in cytomegalovirus infection. In this sample, this clonotype turned up a few times. Via MiXCR, TCRdb re-called the reads, giving one row per CDR3 protein. The sample includes a few hundred thousand distinct CDR3 sequences, 15% to 20% of them seen just once. The CDR3 consists of 18 residues. CDR1 is MDHEN and CDR2 is SYDVKM in the germline V gene. Trimming removed 2 bases from V and 2 bases from J; junction bases left unmatched: 14. Sequenced input: PBMCs. The clonotype originates from a human donor in good health (CMV status not recorded). Some clones in this sample may be carry-over from other donors' samples. The chain has TRBV28 and TRBJ2-5; TRBD2 matches 7 bases. CDR3: CASSLDLVGGGLQETQYF. DNA for the CDR3: TGTGCCAGCAGTTTAGACTTGGTGGGCGGGGGACTACAAGAGACCCAGTACTTC.